Listed below are T cell receptor beta chains from one sample, sequenced in a study of T-cell reconstitution after alpha-beta-depleted transplantation in children. TCRdb independently ran MiXCR on the PCR reads; one entry per CDR3 protein. The sample records 780,000 or so distinct CDR3 sequences, 16% being singletons. The material was PBMCs, mostly from graft donor cells, obtained 360 days after TCRalphabeta/CD19-depleted stem cell transplant. The receptors stem from a male patient aged 10 to 17 who had a stem cell transplant for acute lymphoblastic leukemia, so the T cells may come from the graft donor. CDR3s include the opening cysteine and the closing phenylalanine or tryptophan. Rows give clone size only sometimes, using once, few, many, or a class for an expanded clone.

J: TRBJ2-1
size: few
V: TRBV7-3
CDR3: CASSPAGRASFDEQFF

J: TRBJ2-1
size: few
V: TRBV11-1
CDR3: CASSLAALAGKLNNEQFF

J: TRBJ1-1
size: few
V: TRBV7-9
CDR3: CASSWEGAEAFF

J: TRBJ1-1
size: NA
V: TRBV7-9
CDR3: CASSLVYRGSNTEAFF

J: TRBJ2-7
size: many
V: TRBV5-1
CDR3: CASSLAGTPGIEQYF

J: TRBJ2-1
size: NA
V: TRBV28
CDR3: CASSFGGPEQFF

J: TRBJ2-5
size: NA
V: TRBV5-1
CDR3: CASMAGGQETQYF

J: TRBJ2-2
size: NA
V: TRBV28
CDR3: CATKGAGNTGELFF

J: TRBJ1-1
size: NA
V: TRBV18
CDR3: CATRQGLNTEAFF

J: TRBJ1-2
size: few
V: TRBV25-1
CDR3: CASSEFRTANYGYTF

J: TRBJ2-7
size: few
V: TRBV7-2
CDR3: CASSLERGQYEQYF

J: TRBJ2-7
size: NA
V: TRBV5-1
CDR3: CASSLAGTFLPHEQYF

J: TRBJ2-1
size: NA
V: TRBV5-1
CDR3: CASSVPTGTNQDEQFF

J: TRBJ2-2
size: NA
V: TRBV7-3
CDR3: CASSPRTTPTGELFF

J: TRBJ1-2
size: NA
V: TRBV5-1
CDR3: CASSAWDRGYYGYTF

J: TRBJ2-7
size: NA
V: TRBV7-8
CDR3: CASSLASPLARWGYEQYF

J: TRBJ2-5
size: NA
V: TRBV4-2
CDR3: CASSQASGSMMETQYF

J: TRBJ2-2
size: few
V: TRBV20-1
CDR3: CSATIGGAGELFF

J: TRBJ2-7
size: NA
V: TRBV7-2
CDR3: CASSFDLLAGSYEQYF

J: TRBJ2-7
size: NA
V: TRBV4-1
CDR3: CASSQEGRFYEQYF

J: TRBJ2-5
size: few
V: TRBV4-1
CDR3: CASSQDLGVVGETQYF

J: TRBJ2-6
size: few
V: TRBV7-9
CDR3: CASSFDYYQANVLTF

J: TRBJ2-6
size: few
V: TRBV27
CDR3: CASSRGGTSGANVLTF

J: TRBJ2-5
size: NA
V: TRBV12-3/TRBV12-4
CDR3: CASSLEDNQETQYF

J: TRBJ2-1
size: NA
V: TRBV4-1
CDR3: CASSQVGRGPNHNEQFF

J: TRBJ2-3
size: few
V: TRBV10-3
CDR3: CAIGSGTSGSNTDTQYF

J: TRBJ2-1
size: NA
V: TRBV5-1
CDR3: CASGGRAPYNEQFF

J: TRBJ1-2
size: few
V: TRBV6-4
CDR3: CASRAPGTPYGYTF